Reported below is one TCR beta chain. This sample is drawn from a study of blood T cell repertoires in COVID-19. Across the study: From the United States, Italy and Spain came samples of acute and convalescent COVID-19. PBMCs, B-cell-depleted T cells, or T cells were the source of the cDNA or gDNA that made up the material.

The CDR3 totals 15 residues. Trimming took 3 bases from V and 2 from J; bases not matched to a gene: 6. CDR1 is LGHDT and CDR2 is YNNKEL in the germline V gene (reference sequence). The method was immunoSEQ multiplex PCR; TCRdb's version includes in-frame clones alone and lacks a portion of them. The data show some 94,000 clones, 65% to 85% seen once. This sequence was found in a man in his 70s with active or convalescent COVID-19. V usage is TRBV3-1 (or the pseudogene TRBV3-2) and J usage is TRBJ1-2, with 7 bases matching TRBD1. Sequencing used peripheral blood. CDR3 protein: CASSQSGQINYGYTF. The CDR3 DNA follows: TGTGCCAGCAGCCAGTCGGGACAGATAAACTATGGCTACACCTTC.